This TCR beta chain was documented in a study of cytomegalovirus exposure and HLA in healthy donors. The CDR3 covers 16 residues. Unmatched junction bases numbered 5, after V lost 2 bases and J lost 2 bases. Germline V CDR1 and CDR2: SGHRS, YFSETQ. PCR amplification relied on 60 Vbeta primers (plus 13 Jbeta primers). Sequencing used immunoSEQ multiplex PCR; TCRdb keeps in-frame clones, though not all of them. This table has about 200,000 clones, 79% appearing once. This sequence originates from a girl aged 5 to 17 in good health and CMV-seropositive. The gene calls are TRBV5-1 and TRBJ2-7, with 12 nucleotides matching TRBD2. Material: PBMCs. CDR3 amino acids: CASSFTSGGTPYEQYF. Written as DNA, the CDR3 is TGCGCCAGCAGCTTCACTAGCGGGGGGACCCCCTACGAGCAGTACTTC.